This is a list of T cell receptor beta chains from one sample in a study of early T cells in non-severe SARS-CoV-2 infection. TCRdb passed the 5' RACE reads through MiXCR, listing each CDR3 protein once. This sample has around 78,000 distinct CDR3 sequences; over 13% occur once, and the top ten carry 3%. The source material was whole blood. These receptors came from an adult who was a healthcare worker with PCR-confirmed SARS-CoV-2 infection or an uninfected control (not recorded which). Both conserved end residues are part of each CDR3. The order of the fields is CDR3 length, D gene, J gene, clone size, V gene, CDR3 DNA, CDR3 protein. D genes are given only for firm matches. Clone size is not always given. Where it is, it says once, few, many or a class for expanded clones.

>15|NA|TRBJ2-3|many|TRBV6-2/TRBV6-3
TGTGCCAGCAGTTCCCCCGGGGGGCGGAAAGATACGCAGTATTTT
CASSSPGGRKDTQYF
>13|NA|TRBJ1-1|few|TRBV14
TGTGCCAGCAGCAACCAGTGGAACACTGAAGCTTTCTTT
CASSNQWNTEAFF
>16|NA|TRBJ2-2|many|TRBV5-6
TGTGCCAGCAGCCGGACCGGGCACTTGGGCACCGGGGAGCTGTTTTTT
CASSRTGHLGTGELFF
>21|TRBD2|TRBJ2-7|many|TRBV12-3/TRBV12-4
TGTGCCAGCAGTTTAGGGGCTTGGGGACTAGCGGGCCCCACAAGCTCCTACGAGCAGTACTTC
CASSLGAWGLAGPTSSYEQYF
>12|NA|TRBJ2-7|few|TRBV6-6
TGTGCCAGCAGTTACAGGGTGTACGAGCAGTACTTC
CASSYRVYEQYF
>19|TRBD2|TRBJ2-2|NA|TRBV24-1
TGTGCCACCAGCGTAGCCATCGGGACTAGCGGGAGTAGCACCGGGGAGCTGTTTTTT
CATSVAIGTSGSSTGELFF
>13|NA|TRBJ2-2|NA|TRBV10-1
TGCGCCACCGGACAGACCAACACCGGGGAGCTGTTTTTT
CATGQTNTGELFF
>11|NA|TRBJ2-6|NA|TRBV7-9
TGTGCCAGCAGCGTAGAAAAAGTCCTGACTTTC
CASSVEKVLTF
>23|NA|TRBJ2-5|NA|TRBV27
TGTGCCAGCAGTTTAAACCTCATAGTAACAGTTCGTCAGGAATCGAGTGGACAAGAGACCCAGTACTTC
CASSLNLIVTVRQESSGQETQYF
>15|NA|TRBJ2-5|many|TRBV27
TGTGCCAGCAGTTTATTTGGGACAATGCAAGAGACCCAGTACTTC
CASSLFGTMQETQYF
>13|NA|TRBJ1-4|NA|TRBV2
TGTGCCAGCAGCTCGGGACTTATAGGAAAACTGTTTTTT
CASSSGLIGKLFF
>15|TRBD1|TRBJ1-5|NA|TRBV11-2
TGTGCCAGCAGCTTGGGGCAGGGGGCTTATCAGCCCCAGCATTTT
CASSLGQGAYQPQHF
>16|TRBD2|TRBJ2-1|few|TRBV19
TGTGCCAGTAGTATAGATCTAGCGGGACGCTACAATGAGCAGTTCTTC
CASSIDLAGRYNEQFF
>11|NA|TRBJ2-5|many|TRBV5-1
TGCGCCAGCAGCTTGGAAGAGACCCAGTACTTC
CASSLEETQYF
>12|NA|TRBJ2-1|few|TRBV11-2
TGTGCCAGCAGCCACCGGTTCAATGAGCAGTTCTTC
CASSHRFNEQFF
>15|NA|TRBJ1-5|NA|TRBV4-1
TGTGCCAGCAGCCGACTAGGGACATGGAATCAGCCCCAGCATTTT
CASSRLGTWNQPQHF
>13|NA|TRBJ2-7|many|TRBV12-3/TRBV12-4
TGTGCCAGCAGTAACGGACCGGGGAGGACGCAGTACTTC
CASSNGPGRTQYF
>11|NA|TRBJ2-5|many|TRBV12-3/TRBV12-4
TGTGCCAGCAGCACGAGCGAGACCCAGTACTTC
CASSTSETQYF
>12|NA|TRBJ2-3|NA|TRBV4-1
TGCGCCAGCAGCCAGCCTTTGGATACGCAGTATTTT
CASSQPLDTQYF
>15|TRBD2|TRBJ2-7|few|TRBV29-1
TGCAGCGTTGAACAGACTAGCGGGAGCCGTAGCGAGCAGTACTTC
CSVEQTSGSRSEQYF
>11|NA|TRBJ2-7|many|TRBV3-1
TGTGCCAGCAGCCAATACAGCGAGCAGTACTTC
CASSQYSEQYF
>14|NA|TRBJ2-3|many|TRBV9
TGTGCCAGCAGCACCCGAGGCGGCACAGATACGCAGTATTTT
CASSTRGGTDTQYF
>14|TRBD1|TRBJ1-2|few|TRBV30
TGTGCCTGGAGTACAGGGACAGGGCACTATGGCTACACCTTC
CAWSTGTGHYGYTF
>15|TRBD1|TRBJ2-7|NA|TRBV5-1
TGCGCCAGCAGCCGCATACAGGGGTTCGCCTACGAGCAGTACTTC
CASSRIQGFAYEQYF
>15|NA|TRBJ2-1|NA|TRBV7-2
TGTGCCAGCAGCTTAGATGTTGGTAGTAGGAATGAGCAGTTCTTC
CASSLDVGSRNEQFF
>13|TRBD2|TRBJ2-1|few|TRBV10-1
TGCGCCAGCAGCAGCGGGGGGACCTGGCAGCAGTTCTTC
CASSSGGTWQQFF